The entry below gives a single T cell receptor (beta chain) sequence along with its context. Data came from immunoSEQ multiplex PCR; TCRdb stores just in-frame clones and leaves some out. The sample has under 65,000 clones, roughly 76% seen once; the top ten hold about 5.3%. This sample was taken from a study of blood T cell repertoires in COVID-19. Study details: T cells, B-cell-depleted T cells, or PBMCs supplied cDNA or gDNA.

The sequence came from a woman aged 60 to 75 with acute or convalescent COVID-19. Input material: peripheral blood.

The DNA of the CDR3 is TGTGCCAGCAGTGAGGACAGGGTCGCTGGCTACACCTTC. Protein sequence: CASSEDRVAGYTF. The genes are TRBV2 and TRBJ1-2; 8 positions match TRBD1. J lost 7 bases, V lost 3 bases, and 4 bases had no gene match. The CDR3 has 13 amino acids. Germline V gives CDR1 SNHLY, CDR2 FYNNEI.